This T cell receptor beta chain was observed in a study of blood T cell repertoires in COVID-19. Study in general: PBMCs, B-cell-depleted T cells, or T cells were the source of the cDNA or gDNA that made up the material.

Some clones are missing from TCRdb's copy, which holds only in-frame ones; the method was immunoSEQ multiplex PCR. In the table there are about 300,000 clones, 65% to 90% of which are singletons. The CDR3 has 15 amino acids. Unmatched junction bases numbered 8, after V lost 0 bases and J lost 8 bases. Germline CDR1 SEHNR, CDR2 FQNEAQ (reference sequence). This chain links TRBV7-9 with TRBJ2-3; 7 bases are shared with TRBD2. The TCR was taken from a human donor in a cohort sampled during active COVID-19. The source material was peripheral blood. The CDR3: CASSLAGGSRSTQYF. For the CDR3, the DNA is TGTGCCAGCAGCTTAGCGGGAGGGTCGAGGAGTACGCAGTATTTT. Supplemented by reference TRBV7-9 and TRBJ2-3, the full variable domain reads DTGVSQNPRHKITKRGQNVTFRCDPISEHNRLYWYRQTLGQGPEFLTYFQNEAQLEKSRLLSDRFSAERPKGSFSTLEIQRTEQGDSAMYLCASSLAGGSRSTQYFGPGTRLTVL.